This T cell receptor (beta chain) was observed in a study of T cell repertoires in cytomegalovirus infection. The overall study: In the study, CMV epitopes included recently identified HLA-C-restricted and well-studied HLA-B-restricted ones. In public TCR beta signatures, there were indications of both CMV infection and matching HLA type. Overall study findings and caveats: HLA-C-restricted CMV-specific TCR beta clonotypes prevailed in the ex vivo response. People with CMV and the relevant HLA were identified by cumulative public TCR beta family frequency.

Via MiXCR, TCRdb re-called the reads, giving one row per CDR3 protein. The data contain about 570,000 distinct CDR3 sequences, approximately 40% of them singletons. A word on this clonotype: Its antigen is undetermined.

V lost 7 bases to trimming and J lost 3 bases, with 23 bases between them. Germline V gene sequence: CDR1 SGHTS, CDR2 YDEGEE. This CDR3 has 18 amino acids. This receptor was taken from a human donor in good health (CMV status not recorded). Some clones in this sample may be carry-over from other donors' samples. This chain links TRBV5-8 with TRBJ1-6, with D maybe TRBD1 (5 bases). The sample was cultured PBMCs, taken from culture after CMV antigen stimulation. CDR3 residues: CASSFLRTGFDYNSPLHF. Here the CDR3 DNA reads TGTGCCAGCTCCTTTTTGAGAACAGGTTTCGACTATAATTCACCCCTCCACTTT. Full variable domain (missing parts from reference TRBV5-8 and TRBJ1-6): EAGVTQSPTHLIKTRGQQATLRCSPISGHTSVYWYQQALGLGLQFLLWYDEGEERNRGNFPPRFSGRQFPNYSSELNVNALELEDSALYLCASSFLRTGFDYNSPLHFGNGTRLTVT.